A single T cell receptor beta chain is shown here with its context. Its antigen is unknown. The data originate from a study of T-cell reconstitution after alpha-beta-depleted transplantation in children. Findings and limits, study-wide: T-cell counts and diversity were attributed mostly to newly produced T cells one year after transplant. Alpha-beta T cells about two months after transplant reportedly derived from several hundred expanded graft clones. Where some patients showed high TCRbeta diversity at day 60, it came from recipient T cells and thymic progenitors that had survived.

Library preparation (for TCRbeta) was performed with unique molecular identifiers. One entry per CDR3 protein results from TCRdb running MiXCR on the PCR reads. The top ten hold around 7.6% of the sample, which has about 290,000 distinct CDR3 sequences, 9.5% to 13% seen once. This CDR3 contains 15 residues. Trimming cost V 4 bases and J 7 bases, with 23 bases left between them. The germline V gene encodes CDR1 DFQATT and CDR2 SNEGSKA (reference sequence). This receptor was identified in a boy in the first two years of life with acute myeloid leukemia, due to receive a stem cell transplant. Sequencing used PBMCs, obtained before TCRalphabeta/CD19-depleted stem cell transplant. This chain connects TRBV20-1 to TRBJ2-7; perhaps D is TRBD1 or TRBD2 (5 bases each). The CDR3 sequence is CSATAGVSSWGEQYF. DNA of the CDR3: TGCAGTGCTACGGCCGGGGTTAGCAGCTGGGGGGAGCAGTACTTC.